This entry describes one TCR beta chain. V was cut by 7 bases and J by 6 bases, with 16 bases left in between. The CDR3 has 14 amino acids. The germline CDR1 and CDR2 sequences are SGHRS and YFSETQ. Per the original methods: Estimation of nucleated cell counts relied on the amplification of reference gene primers. Libraries were prepared by immunoSEQ multiplex PCR; TCRdb keeps only in-frame clonotypes and omits some of them. Clone size and the V and J calls come from that table; the DNA yielded D and trimming. The sample lists about 280,000 clones; about 82% were seen once. These data belong to a study of blood T cell repertoires in COVID-19. Turning to the study itself: The study drew acute and convalescent COVID-19 samples from the United States, Italy and Spain. Sources were T cells, B-cell-depleted T cells, or PBMCs; the material itself was cDNA or gDNA.

Sequenced input: peripheral blood. The chain joins TRBV5-1 to TRBJ1-4; tentative D call: TRBD1 (5 bases). This clonotype was obtained from a man aged 50-59 years with active or convalescent COVID-19. The chain's CDR3 is CASAAGGSDEKLFF. CDR3 DNA sequence: TGCGCCAGCGCGGCCGGGGGGAGTGATGAAAAACTGTTTTTT.